These 9 T cell receptor beta chains were all obtained from the same sample, sequenced in a study of response to subunit inactivated influenza vaccine. TCRdb re-analysed the RT-PCR reads in MiXCR, keeping a single row per CDR3 protein. The sample consists of hundreds of thousands of distinct CDR3 sequences, 12% of them appearing once. The sequencing used PBMCs from blood, collected on the day of vaccination. The source is a man aged 50 to 59 who received an inactivated influenza vaccine.

The rearrangement joins TRBV18 to TRBJ1-4, with a tentative D call TRBD1 (5 bases). Deletions cut 3 bases from V and 4 bases from J, with 15 bases between. The CDR3 spans 16 residues. Germline values: CDR1 KGHSH, CDR2 LQKENI. The CDR3 sequence: CASSPPGGRSNEKLFF. The CDR3 nucleotides are TGTGCCAGCTCACCCCCGGGGGGGAGAAGTAATGAAAAACTGTTTTTT.

The chain is built from TRBV5-1 and TRBJ2-7; unclear D gene. The CDR3 spans 13 residues. Germline loops: CDR1 SGHRS, CDR2 YFSETQ. V was cut by 2 bases and J by 5 bases, with 11 bases left in between. The CDR3 DNA reads as TGCGCCAGCAGCTTAGGGATGTTAAACGAGCAGTACTTC. This gives the protein CASSLGMLNEQYF.

J is TRBJ2-7 and V is TRBV28, with TRBD2 matching 8 bases. The CDR3 consists of 18 residues. V gave up 5 bases and J gave up 3 bases; unmatched junction bases: 18. Germline CDR1 reads MDHEN; CDR2 reads SYDVKM. The CDR3 sequence is CASSPRVIFSGAFYEQYF. The CDR3 region has the DNA TGTGCCAGCAGTCCCAGGGTAATTTTTAGCGGGGCGTTCTACGAGCAGTACTTC.

This clonotype was counted only a few times. The chain couples TRBV20-1 to TRBJ2-2; TRBD1 is a possible D gene (6 bases). The CDR3 totals 16 residues. The germline V gene encodes CDR1 DFQATT and CDR2 SNEGSKA (reference sequence). V was clipped by 5 bases and J by 3 bases, with 19 bases between them. CDR3 amino acids: CSAGGRGLKHTGELFF. CDR3 bases: TGCAGTGCTGGGGGCCGAGGTCTGAAACACACCGGGGAGCTGTTTTTT.

The chain carries TRBV27 and TRBJ2-1; unclear D gene. V shed 6 bases and J shed 8 bases, with 8 bases lying between them. In germline, CDR1 is MNHEY, CDR2 SMNVEV (reference sequence). This CDR3 has 11 residues. DNA for the CDR3: TGTGCCAGCAGCATGTTCGATGAGCAGTTCTTC. Its protein is CASSMFDEQFF.

This clonotype was detected a few times. The V call is TRBV20-1, the J call TRBJ2-7; 8 nucleotides line up with TRBD1. V was clipped by 3 bases and J by 2 bases; unmatched bases: 6. This CDR3 is built from 14 residues. Germline values: CDR1 DFQATT, CDR2 SNEGSKA (reference sequence). The CDR3 protein is CSASKSDRAYEQYF. The CDR3 coding sequence is TGCAGTGCTAGCAAATCGGACAGGGCCTACGAGCAGTACTTC.

This chain connects TRBV20-1 to TRBJ2-1; D is undetermined. The CDR3 is 12 residues long. Germline V gene data show CDR1 as DFQATT and CDR2 as SNEGSKA (reference sequence). Trimming shortened V by 5 bases and J by 7 bases, and 12 bases separated the two germline ends. CDR3: CSAAAGLNEQFF. The CDR3 region has the DNA TGCAGTGCTGCTGCAGGTTTGAATGAGCAGTTCTTC.

The chain carries TRBV20-1 and TRBJ1-2, with D possibly matching TRBD1 (6 bases). The length of the CDR3 is 15 residues. Germline V lookup: CDR1 DFQATT, CDR2 SNEGSKA (reference sequence). V dropped 0 bases and J dropped 2 bases, with 13 bases sitting between them. CDR3 DNA sequence: TGCAGTGCTAGAGAAACCGGGACAAACAACTATGGCTACACCTTC. Amino acid sequence: CSARETGTNNYGYTF.

This chain links TRBV9 with TRBJ2-2; 8 bases align to TRBD1. The CDR3 covers 16 residues. The V gene end was trimmed by 2 bases and the J gene end by 1 base; junction bases not matched to a gene: 4. The germline V gene has CDR1 SGDLS and CDR2 YYNGEE. The CDR3 nucleotides are TGTGCCAGCAGCGTTCGTGGGACAGGGAACACCGGGGAGCTGTTTTTT. Translated: CASSVRGTGNTGELFF.